This T cell receptor (beta chain) was recovered during a study of neurological immune-mediated disorders (dated by TCRdb to between 2017 and 2020). With regard to the full study: Among the roughly 34 multiple sclerosis patients, relapsing-remitting MS was present in 31 and secondary progressive MS was present in 3. The roughly 110 TCR-beta libraries covered PBMC samples along with longitudinal samples, technical triplicates, and paired sorted CD4+ and CD8+ T-cell subsets. The study compared peripheral blood TCR-beta repertoires of HTLV-I-associated myelopathy (HAM/TSP) patients, multiple sclerosis patients and healthy controls using UMI-based sequencing. The cohort included about 66 subjects: some 14 with HAM/TSP, some 35 with multiple sclerosis, and 20 or so healthy controls.

What the work shows at the level of the full study, not this receptor alone: TCR clonal expansion was highest in HAM/TSP patients and lowest in MS patients, with MS patients falling below even healthy controls. Repertoires from 18 of 34 MS patients were grouped by phylogenetic analysis into a cluster of related CDR3 sequences, suggesting a possible repertoire-level signature. The MS cluster showed no association with clinical or MRI features, and the authors stated that larger cohorts are needed. Expanded clones from different subjects shared no identical CDR3 amino acid sequences, which suggests that TCR-beta repertoires were private in all groups.

To synthesize cDNA, template-switch 5'RACE was performed with a primer carrying a 10-nucleotide random unique molecular identifier so that each TCR transcript was tagged. Over 170 million TCR-beta sequences, covering 15-18 subjects, were produced in each sequencing run. The RNeasy kit was used for extraction of total RNA. Using the KAPA Real-time Library Amplification kit, TCR-beta VDJ regions were amplified with primers for the TCR constant region and the 5'RACE anchor. Sample indexes and Illumina adaptors were added in a first PCR, after which library yield was increased in a second PCR. After Ampure bead purification, the TCR product of roughly 650 bp was size-selected on a 2% E-gel SizeSelection system. Before pooling, library quality was checked on a Bioanalyzer, concentration was measured with Qubit, and libraries were quantified with the Kapa Library Quantification kit. An Illumina HiSeq 2500 sequenced the libraries paired-end 2 x 150 bp. To increase sequence diversity, roughly 24-32% phiX was spiked into each library pool. Per the source publication's procedure: The quality-filtered reads were processed with the UMI-based MiGEC pipeline, whose error correction step removed more than 80% of the raw TCR sequences. IMGT germline references were used for aligning VDJ genes, and each clonotype was defined as a unique CDR3 amino acid sequence together with its V-J genes. Clonal expansion, Shannon diversity and CDR3 relatedness (CalcPairwiseDistances, ClusterSamples) were evaluated with VDJtools, and phylogenetic trees were built with CLCbio workbench. Expanded clones were defined as having at least 8 unique UMIs, based on coefficient-of-variation modelling across technical triplicates. In TCRdb, the public reads were trimmed at Q25 with fastp and aligned with MiXCR, with productive beta chains retained. Rows merge per CDR3 protein into single entries with the most common DNA and genes. For this entry, the V and J calls and clone size follow TCRdb and not the study's own pipeline. The sample includes 45,000 to 65,000 distinct CDR3 sequences, with approximately 4.4% observed a single time. The leading ten clones occupy about 3.1% of the sample.

CDR1 is given as SEHNR and CDR2 as FQNEAQ, both from the germline V gene (reference sequence). Trimming takes 5 bases from V and 4 bases from J, and the germline ends sit 9 bases apart. There are 13 amino acids in the CDR3, from cysteine to phenylalanine inclusive. This entry keeps only the CDR3 DNA: 39 bases, framed from base 1. Unsorted PBMC libraries were generated from 2 million PBMCs stored in RNAlater at -80 °C until RNA extraction. Multiple sclerosis patients were enrolled in a US clinical protocol evaluating disease progression by magnetic resonance imaging. Peripheral blood was subjected to Ficoll-Hypaque density gradient centrifugation to isolate PBMCs, which were then cryopreserved in liquid nitrogen. This clonotype was counted ten times or more. The specificity of this receptor is unknown. No much larger clone exists at a distance of one base, and base qualities are not known.

Sequenced input: PBMCs. This clonotype was obtained from a man in his fifties or sixties with multiple sclerosis. The chain joins TRBV7-9 to TRBJ2-1; the D gene assignment is ambiguous. The base sequence is TGTGCCAGCAGCACCCACTTGTACAATGAGCAGTTCTTC. Its protein reads: CASSTHLYNEQFF.